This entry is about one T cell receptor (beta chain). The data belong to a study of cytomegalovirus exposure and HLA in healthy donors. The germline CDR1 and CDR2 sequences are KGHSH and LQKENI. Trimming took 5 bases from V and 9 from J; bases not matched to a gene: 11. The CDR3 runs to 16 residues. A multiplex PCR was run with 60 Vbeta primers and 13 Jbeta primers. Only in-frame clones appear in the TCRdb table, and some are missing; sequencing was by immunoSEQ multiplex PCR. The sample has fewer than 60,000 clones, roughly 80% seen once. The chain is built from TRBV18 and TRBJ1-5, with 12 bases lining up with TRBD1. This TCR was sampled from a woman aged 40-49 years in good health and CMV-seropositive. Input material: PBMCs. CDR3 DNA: TGTGCCAGCTCATCTAGCCGGGGACAGGGGGCGATGCCCCAGCATTTT. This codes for CASSSSRGQGAMPQHF.